Below, one T cell receptor beta chain is given with its context. This sample includes further DNA sequences coding for the same CDR3. This CDR3 spans 17 amino acids. CDR1 is KGHDR and CDR2 is SFDVKD in the germline V gene. The V and J ends lost 1 base and 2 bases, in that order; junction bases with no gene match: 2. This table comes from immunoSEQ multiplex PCR, and its TCRdb copy is limited to in-frame clones, with some not included. The profile shows tens of thousands of clones, about 82% of them singletons. The sample comes from a study of blood T cell repertoires in COVID-19. Turning to the study itself: Acute and convalescent COVID-19 specimens originated in the United States, Italy and Spain. T cells, B-cell-depleted T cells, or PBMCs provided the cDNA or gDNA that served as material.

This receptor was identified in a man between 70 and 80 years old with active COVID-19. Sequenced sample: peripheral blood. The chain couples TRBV24-1 to TRBJ2-2; TRBD1 matches 11 bases. DNA for the CDR3: TGTGCCACCAGTGATTTAGGACAGGGGGCCAACACCGGGGAGCTGTTTTTT. It yields the protein CATSDLGQGANTGELFF.